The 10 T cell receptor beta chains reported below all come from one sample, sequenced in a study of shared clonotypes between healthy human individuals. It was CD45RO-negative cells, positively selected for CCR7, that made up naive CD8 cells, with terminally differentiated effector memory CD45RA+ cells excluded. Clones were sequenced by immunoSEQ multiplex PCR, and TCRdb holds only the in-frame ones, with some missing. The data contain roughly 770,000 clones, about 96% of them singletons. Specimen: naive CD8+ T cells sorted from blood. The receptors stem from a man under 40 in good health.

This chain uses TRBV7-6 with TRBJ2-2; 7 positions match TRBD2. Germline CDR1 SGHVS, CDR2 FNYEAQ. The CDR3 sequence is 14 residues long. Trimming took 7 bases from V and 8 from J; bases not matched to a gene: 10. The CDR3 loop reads CASIPPRGSGELFF. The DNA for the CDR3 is TGTGCCAGCATCCCCCCGCGCGGGAGTGGGGAGCTGTTTTTT.

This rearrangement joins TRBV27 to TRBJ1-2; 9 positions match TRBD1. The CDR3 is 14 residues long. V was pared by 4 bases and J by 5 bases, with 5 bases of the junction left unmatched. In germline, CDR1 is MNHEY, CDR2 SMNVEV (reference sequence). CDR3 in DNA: TGTGCCAGCAGTTCGGGGGACAGGGAGTATGGCTACACCTTC. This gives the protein CASSSGDREYGYTF.

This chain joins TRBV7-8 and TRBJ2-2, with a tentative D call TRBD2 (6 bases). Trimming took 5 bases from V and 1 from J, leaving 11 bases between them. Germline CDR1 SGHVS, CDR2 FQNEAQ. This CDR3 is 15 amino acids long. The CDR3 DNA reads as TGTGCCAGCAGCCTAACTAGCTTGAACACCGGGGAGCTGTTTTTT. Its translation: CASSLTSLNTGELFF.

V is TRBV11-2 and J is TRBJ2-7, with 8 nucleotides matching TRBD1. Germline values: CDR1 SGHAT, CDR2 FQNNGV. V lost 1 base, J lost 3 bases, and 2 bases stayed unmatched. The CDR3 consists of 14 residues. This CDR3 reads CASSLGDRYYEQYF. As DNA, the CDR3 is TGTGCCAGCAGCTTAGGGGACAGGTACTACGAGCAGTACTTC.

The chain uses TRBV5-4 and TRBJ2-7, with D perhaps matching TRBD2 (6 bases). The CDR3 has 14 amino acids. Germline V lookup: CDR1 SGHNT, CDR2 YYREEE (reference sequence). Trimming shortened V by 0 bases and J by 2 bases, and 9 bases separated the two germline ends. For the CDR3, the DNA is TGTGCCAGCAGCTTGGGGACGGGGGCCTACGAGCAGTACTTC. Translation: CASSLGTGAYEQYF. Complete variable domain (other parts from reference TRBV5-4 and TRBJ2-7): ETGVTQSPTHLIKTRGQQVTLRCSSQSGHNTVSWYQQALGQGPQFIFQYYREEENGRGNFPPRFSGLQFPNYSSELNVNALELDDSALYLCASSLGTGAYEQYFGPGTRLTVT.

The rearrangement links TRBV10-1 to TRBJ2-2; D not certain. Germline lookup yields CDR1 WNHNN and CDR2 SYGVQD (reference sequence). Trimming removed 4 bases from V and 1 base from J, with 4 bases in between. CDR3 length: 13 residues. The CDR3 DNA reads TGCGCCAGCAGTGCCCAGAACACCGGGGAGCTGTTTTTT. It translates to CASSAQNTGELFF.

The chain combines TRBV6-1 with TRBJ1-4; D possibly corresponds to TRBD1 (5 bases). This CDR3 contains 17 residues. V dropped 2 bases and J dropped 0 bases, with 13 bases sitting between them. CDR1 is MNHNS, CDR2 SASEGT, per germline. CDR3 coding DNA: TGTGCCAGCAGTGAAACCCTTGACAGAACAACTAATGAAAAACTGTTTTTT. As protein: CASSETLDRTTNEKLFF.

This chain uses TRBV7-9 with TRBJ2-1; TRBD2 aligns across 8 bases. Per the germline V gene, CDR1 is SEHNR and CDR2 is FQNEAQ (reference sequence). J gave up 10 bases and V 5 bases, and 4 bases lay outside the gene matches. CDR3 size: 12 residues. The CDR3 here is CASSMSGREQFF. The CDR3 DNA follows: TGTGCCAGCAGCATGAGCGGGAGAGAGCAGTTCTTC.

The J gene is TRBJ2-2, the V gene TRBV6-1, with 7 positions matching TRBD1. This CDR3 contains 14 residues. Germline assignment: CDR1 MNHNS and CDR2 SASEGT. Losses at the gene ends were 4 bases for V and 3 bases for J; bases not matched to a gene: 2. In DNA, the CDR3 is TGTGCCAGCAGTGTCCAGGGGGACACCGGGGAGCTGTTTTTT. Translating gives CASSVQGDTGELFF.

The CDR3 coding sequence is TGTGCCAGCAGCGCACCGGGGGGACGGGCCTGGGAGGCAGATACGCAGTATTTT. Its translation is CASSAPGGRAWEADTQYF. The chain combines TRBV7-9 with TRBJ2-3; 7 bases align to TRBD2. V lost 5 bases to trimming and J lost 4 bases; unmatched junction nucleotides: 18. The CDR3 is 18 residues long. Germline V lookup: CDR1 SEHNR, CDR2 FQNEAQ (reference sequence).